The clone carrying this T cell receptor (beta chain) turned up a few times. Antigen: not known. The CDR3 sequence is 12 residues long. V was cut by 1 base and J by 8 bases, with 11 bases left in between. Germline V CDR1 and CDR2: SQVTM, ANQGSEA. The data belong to a study of beta chain features in type 1 diabetes. Study-level results: Diminished insertions and augmented deletions at VDJ junctions characterized type 1 diabetes patients. Shortening that was moderate but significant affected the TCRB CDR3s of Type 1 diabetes patients in all four CD4+ subsets.

Sequenced material consisted of expressed TCRB transcripts (all of the isolated RNA was reverse transcribed). Clones were sequenced by immunoSEQ multiplex PCR, and TCRdb holds only the in-frame ones, with some missing. The sample lists 100,000 to 150,000 clones, 15% to 20% seen once, with around 2.6% in the top ten. The rearrangement joins TRBV29-1 to TRBJ1-2; D might be TRBD1 (5 bases). The sequenced sample consisted of central memory CD4+ T cells from blood. The TCR originated in a man in his late teens or twenties with type 1 diabetes. Here the CDR3 reads CSVEGGAGGYTF. CDR3 DNA: TGCAGCGTTGAAGGGGGCGCAGGGGGCTACACCTTC.